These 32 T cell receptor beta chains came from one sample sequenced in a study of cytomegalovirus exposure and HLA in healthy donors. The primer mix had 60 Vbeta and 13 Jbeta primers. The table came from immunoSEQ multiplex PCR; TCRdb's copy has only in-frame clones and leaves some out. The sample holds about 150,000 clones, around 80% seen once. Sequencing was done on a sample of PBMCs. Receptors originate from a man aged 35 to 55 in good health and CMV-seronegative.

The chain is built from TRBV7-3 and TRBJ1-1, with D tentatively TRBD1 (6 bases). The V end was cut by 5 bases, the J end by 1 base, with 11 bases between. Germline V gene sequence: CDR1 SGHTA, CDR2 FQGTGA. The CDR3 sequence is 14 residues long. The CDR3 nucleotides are TGTGCCAGCAGCAACCAGGGGCGGAACACTGAAGCTTTCTTT. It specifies CASSNQGRNTEAFF.

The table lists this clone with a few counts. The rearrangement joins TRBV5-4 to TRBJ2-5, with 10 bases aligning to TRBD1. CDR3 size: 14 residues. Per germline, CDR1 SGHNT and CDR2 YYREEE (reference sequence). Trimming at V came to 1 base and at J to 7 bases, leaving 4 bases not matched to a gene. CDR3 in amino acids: CASSLRQGAGTQYF. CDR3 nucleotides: TGTGCCAGCAGCTTGAGACAGGGGGCAGGGACCCAGTACTTC.

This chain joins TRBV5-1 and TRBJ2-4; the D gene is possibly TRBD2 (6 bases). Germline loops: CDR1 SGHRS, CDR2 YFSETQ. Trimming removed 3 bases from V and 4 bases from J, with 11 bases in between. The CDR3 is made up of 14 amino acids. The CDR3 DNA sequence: TGCGCCAGCAGCTCGGGAGTAATTAAAAACATTCAGTACTTC. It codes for CASSSGVIKNIQYF.

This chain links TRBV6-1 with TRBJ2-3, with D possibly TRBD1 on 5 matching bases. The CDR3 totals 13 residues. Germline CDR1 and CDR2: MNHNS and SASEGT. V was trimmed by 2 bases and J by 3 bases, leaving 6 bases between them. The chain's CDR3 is CASSEYRTDTQYF. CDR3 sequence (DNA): TGTGCCAGCAGTGAATACAGGACAGATACGCAGTATTTT.

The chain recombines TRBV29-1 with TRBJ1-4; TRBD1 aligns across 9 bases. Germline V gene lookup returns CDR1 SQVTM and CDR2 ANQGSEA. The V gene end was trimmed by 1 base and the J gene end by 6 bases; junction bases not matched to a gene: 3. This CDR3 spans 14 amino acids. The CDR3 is CSVEAWDRDEKLFF. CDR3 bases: TGCAGCGTTGAAGCCTGGGACAGGGATGAAAAACTGTTTTTT.

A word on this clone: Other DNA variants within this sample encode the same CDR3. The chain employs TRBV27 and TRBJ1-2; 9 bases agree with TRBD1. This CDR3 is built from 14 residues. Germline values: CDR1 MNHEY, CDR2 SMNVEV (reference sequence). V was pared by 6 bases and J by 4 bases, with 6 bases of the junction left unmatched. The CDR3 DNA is TGTGCCAGCAGCCTGGGGACAGGGACCTATGGCTACACCTTC. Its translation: CASSLGTGTYGYTF.

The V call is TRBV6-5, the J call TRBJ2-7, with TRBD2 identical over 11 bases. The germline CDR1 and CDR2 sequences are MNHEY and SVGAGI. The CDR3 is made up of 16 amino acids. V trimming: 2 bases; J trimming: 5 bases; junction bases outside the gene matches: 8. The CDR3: CASSYPLAGVCHEQYV. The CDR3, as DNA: TGTGCCAGCAGTTACCCACTAGCGGGAGTTTGCCACGAGCAGTACGTC.

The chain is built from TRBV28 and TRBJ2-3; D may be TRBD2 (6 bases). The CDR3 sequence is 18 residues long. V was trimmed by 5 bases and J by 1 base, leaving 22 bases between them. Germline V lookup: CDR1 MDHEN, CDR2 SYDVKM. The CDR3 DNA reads TGTGCCAGCAGTAGCATCCGGGACCCCCGGAGGGGCACAGATACGCAGTATTTT. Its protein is CASSSIRDPRRGTDTQYF. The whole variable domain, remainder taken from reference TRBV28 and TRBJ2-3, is DVKVTQSSRYLVKRTGEKVFLECVQDMDHENMFWYRQDPGLGLRLIYFSYDVKMKEKGDIPEGYSVSREKKERFSLILESASTNQTSMYLCASSSIRDPRRGTDTQYFGPGTRLTVL.

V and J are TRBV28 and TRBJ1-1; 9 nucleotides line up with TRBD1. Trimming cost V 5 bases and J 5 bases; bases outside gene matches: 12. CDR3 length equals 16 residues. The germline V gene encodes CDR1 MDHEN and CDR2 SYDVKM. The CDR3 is CASSDPRDRERTEAFF. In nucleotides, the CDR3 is TGTGCCAGCAGTGACCCCCGGGACAGGGAACGGACTGAAGCTTTCTTT.

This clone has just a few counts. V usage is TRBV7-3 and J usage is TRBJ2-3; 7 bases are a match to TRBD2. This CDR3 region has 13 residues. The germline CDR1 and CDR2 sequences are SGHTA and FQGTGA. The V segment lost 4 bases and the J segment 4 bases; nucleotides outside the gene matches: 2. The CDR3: CASSSAGADTQYF. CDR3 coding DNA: TGTGCCAGCAGCTCCGCGGGAGCAGATACGCAGTATTTT.

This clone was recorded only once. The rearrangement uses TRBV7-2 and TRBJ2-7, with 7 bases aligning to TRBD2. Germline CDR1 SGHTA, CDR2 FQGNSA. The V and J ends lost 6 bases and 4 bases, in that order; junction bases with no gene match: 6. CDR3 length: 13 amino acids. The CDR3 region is CASRAGMAYEQYF. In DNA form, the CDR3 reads TGTGCCAGCAGAGCGGGAATGGCGTACGAGCAGTACTTC.

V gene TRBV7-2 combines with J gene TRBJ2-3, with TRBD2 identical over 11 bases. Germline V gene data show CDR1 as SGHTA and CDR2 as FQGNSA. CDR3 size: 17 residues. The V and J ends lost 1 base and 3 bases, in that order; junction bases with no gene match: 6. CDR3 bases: TGTGCCAGCAGCTTAGGGGCTAGCGGGAGGCTTACAGATACGCAGTATTTT. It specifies CASSLGASGRLTDTQYF.

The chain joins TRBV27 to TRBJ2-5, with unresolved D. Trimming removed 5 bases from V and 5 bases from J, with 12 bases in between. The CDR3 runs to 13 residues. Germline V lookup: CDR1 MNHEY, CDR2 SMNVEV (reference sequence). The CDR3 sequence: CASSPQPGETQYF. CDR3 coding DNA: TGTGCCAGCAGTCCACAGCCAGGCGAGACCCAGTACTTC.

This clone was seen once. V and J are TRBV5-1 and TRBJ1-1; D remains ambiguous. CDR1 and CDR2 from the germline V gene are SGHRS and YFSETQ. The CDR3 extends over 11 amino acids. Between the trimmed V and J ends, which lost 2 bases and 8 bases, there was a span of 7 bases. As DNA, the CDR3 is TGCGCCAGCAGCTTAGCTGCCGAAGCTTTCTTT. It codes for CASSLAAEAFF.

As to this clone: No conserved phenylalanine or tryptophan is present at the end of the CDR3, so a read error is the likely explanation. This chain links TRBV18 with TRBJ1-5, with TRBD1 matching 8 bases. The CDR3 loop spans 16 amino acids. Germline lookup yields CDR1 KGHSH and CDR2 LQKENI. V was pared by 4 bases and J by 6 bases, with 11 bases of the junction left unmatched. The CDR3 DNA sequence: TGTGCCAGCTCACTCAATGGACAGGGAGGCGGTCAGCCCCAGCATCTT. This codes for CASSLNGQGGGQPQHL.

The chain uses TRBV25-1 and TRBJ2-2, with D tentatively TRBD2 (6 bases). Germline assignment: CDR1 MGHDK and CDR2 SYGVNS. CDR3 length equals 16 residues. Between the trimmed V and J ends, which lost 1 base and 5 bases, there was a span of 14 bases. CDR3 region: CASSEFGGTGTGELFF. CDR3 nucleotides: TGTGCCAGCAGTGAATTCGGTGGGACTGGGACCGGGGAGCTGTTTTTT. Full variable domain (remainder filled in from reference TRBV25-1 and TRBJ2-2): EADIYQTPRYLVIGTGKKITLECSQTMGHDKMYWYQQDPGMELHLIHYSYGVNSTEKGDLSSESTVSRIRTEHFPLTLESARPSHTSQYLCASSEFGGTGTGELFFGEGSRLTVL.

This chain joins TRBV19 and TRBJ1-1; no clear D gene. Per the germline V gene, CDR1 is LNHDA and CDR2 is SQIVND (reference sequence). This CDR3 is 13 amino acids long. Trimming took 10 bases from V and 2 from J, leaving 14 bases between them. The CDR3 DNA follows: TGTGCCACCAGGAGGGTGGTTAACACTGAAGCTTTCTTT. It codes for CATRRVVNTEAFF.

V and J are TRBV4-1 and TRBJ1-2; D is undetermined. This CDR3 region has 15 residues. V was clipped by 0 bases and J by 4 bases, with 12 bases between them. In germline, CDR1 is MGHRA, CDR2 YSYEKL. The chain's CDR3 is CASSQEEAAFYGYTF. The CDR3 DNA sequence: TGCGCCAGCAGCCAAGAAGAGGCGGCATTCTATGGCTACACCTTC.

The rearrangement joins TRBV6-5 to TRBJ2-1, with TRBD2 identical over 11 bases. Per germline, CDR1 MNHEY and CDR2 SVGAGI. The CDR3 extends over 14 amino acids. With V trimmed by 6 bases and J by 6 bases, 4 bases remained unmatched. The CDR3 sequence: CASRIAGGGNEQFF. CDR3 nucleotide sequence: TGTGCCAGCAGAATAGCGGGAGGGGGCAATGAGCAGTTCTTC.

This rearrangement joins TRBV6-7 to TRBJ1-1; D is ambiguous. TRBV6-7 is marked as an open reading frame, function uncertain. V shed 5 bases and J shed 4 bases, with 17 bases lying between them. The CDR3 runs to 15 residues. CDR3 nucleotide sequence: TGTGCCAGCAGTGCTCGGTCGGTTTCTAGCACTGAAGCTTTCTTT. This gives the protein CASSARSVSSTEAFF.

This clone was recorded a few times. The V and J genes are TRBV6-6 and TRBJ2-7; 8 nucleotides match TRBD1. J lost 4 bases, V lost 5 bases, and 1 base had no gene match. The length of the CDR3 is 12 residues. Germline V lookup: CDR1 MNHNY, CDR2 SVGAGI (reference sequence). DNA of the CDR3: TGTGCCAGCAGTCGACAGGGGTACGAGCAGTACTTC. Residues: CASSRQGYEQYF.

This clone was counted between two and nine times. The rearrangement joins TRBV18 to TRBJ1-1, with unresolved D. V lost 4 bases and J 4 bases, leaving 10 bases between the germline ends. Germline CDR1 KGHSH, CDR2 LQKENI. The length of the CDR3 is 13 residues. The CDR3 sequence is CASSQRQPTEAFF. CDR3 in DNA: TGTGCCAGCTCACAGCGTCAACCCACTGAAGCTTTCTTT.

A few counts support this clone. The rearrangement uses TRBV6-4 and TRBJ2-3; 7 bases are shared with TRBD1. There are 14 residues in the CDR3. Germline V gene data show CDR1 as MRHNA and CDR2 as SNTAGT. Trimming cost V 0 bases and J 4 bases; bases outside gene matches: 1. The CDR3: CASSDSGGADTQYF. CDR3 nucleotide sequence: TGTGCCAGCAGTGACTCAGGGGGCGCAGATACGCAGTATTTT.

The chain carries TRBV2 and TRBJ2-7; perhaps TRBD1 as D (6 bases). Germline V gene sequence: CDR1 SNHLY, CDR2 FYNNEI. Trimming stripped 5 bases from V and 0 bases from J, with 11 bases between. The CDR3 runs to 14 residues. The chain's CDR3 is CASSYGQLSYEQYF. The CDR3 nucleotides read TGTGCCAGCAGTTATGGACAGCTCTCCTACGAGCAGTACTTC.

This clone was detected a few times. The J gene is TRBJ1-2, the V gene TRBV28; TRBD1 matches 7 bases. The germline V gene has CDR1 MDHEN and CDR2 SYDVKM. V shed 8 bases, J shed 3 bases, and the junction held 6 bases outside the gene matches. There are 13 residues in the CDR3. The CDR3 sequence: CASHDRDYYGYTF. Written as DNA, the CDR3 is TGTGCCAGCCATGACAGGGACTACTATGGCTACACCTTC.

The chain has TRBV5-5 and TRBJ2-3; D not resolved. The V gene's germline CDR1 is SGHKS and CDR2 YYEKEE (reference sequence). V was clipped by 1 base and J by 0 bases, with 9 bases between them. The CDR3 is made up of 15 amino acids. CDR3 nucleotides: TGTGCCAGCAGCTTGTTAGCTATTAGCACAGATACGCAGTATTTT. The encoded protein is CASSLLAISTDTQYF.

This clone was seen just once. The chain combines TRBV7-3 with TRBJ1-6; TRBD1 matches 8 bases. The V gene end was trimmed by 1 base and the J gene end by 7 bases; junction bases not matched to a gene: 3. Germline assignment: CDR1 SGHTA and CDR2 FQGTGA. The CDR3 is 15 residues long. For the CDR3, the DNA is TGTGCCAGCAGCTTAATAGGACAGGGCAATTCACCCCTCCACTTT. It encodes CASSLIGQGNSPLHF.

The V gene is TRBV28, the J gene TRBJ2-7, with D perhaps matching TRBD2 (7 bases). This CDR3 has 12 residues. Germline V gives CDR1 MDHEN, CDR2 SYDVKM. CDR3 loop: CASGGHLYEQYV. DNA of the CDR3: TGTGCTTCCGGGGGGCATCTCTACGAGCAGTACGTC.

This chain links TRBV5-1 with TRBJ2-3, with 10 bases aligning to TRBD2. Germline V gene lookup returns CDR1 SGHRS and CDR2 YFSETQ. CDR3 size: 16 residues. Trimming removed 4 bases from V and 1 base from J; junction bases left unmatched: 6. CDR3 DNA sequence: TGCGCCAGCAGCGCCGGGACTAGCGCCCGCACAGATACGCAGTATTTT. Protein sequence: CASSAGTSARTDTQYF.

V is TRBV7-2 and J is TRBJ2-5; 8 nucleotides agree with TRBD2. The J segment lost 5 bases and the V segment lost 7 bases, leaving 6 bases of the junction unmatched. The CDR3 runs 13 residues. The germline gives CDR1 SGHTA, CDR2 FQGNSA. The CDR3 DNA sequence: TGTGCCAGCACCCCGGGGGGGGCGGAGACCCAGTACTTC. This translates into CASTPGGAETQYF.

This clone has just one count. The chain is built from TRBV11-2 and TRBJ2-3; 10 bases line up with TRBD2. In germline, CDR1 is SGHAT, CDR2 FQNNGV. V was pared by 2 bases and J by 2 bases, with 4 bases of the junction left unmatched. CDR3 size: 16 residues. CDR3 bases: TGTGCCAGCAGCTTAATAGCGGGAGGCTACACAGATACGCAGTATTTT. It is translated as CASSLIAGGYTDTQYF.

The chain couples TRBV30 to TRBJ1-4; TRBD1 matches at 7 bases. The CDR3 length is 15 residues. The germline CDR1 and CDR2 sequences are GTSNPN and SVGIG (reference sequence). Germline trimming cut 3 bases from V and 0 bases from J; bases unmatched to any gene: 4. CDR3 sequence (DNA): TGTGCCTGGAGGGAAGGACAGGCAACTAATGAAAAACTGTTTTTT. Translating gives CAWREGQATNEKLFF.